The 20 T cell receptor beta chains in this list originate from one sample, sequenced in a study of shared clonotypes between healthy human individuals. Profiling relied on immunoSEQ multiplex PCR, and the TCRdb table lists in-frame clones only, not all of them. The table shows 2,500,000 or so clones, with 85% to 95% occurring only once. Source material: naive CD4+ T cells sorted from blood. Subset denoted: CD45RA+ positively selected. The receptors originated from a man between 18 and 35 years old in good health.

The chain carries TRBV9 and TRBJ2-1; 11 positions match TRBD2. Germline lookup yields CDR1 SGDLS and CDR2 YYNGEE. J lost 7 bases, V lost 3 bases, and 9 bases had no gene match. CDR3 size: 16 residues. The CDR3 coding sequence is TGTGCCAGCAGCGCCGATAGCGGGAGGGCCGTGAATGAGCAGTTCTTC. It specifies CASSADSGRAVNEQFF.

This clone was picked up one time. The chain has TRBV4-1 and TRBJ2-1, with 9 bases fitting TRBD2. CDR3 length: 18 residues. In germline, CDR1 is MGHRA, CDR2 YSYEKL. Trimming removed 0 bases from V and 7 bases from J; junction bases left unmatched: 13. CDR3 sequence reads: CASSQDSPSGNRKNEQFF. The CDR3 DNA reads TGCGCCAGCAGCCAAGATAGCCCTAGCGGGAACAGGAAGAATGAGCAGTTCTTC.

J is TRBJ2-5 and V is TRBV9, with 7 bases matching TRBD1. J gave up 3 bases and V 7 bases, and 9 bases lay outside the gene matches. In germline, CDR1 is SGDLS, CDR2 YYNGEE. The CDR3 covers 14 residues. CDR3 nucleotides: TGTGCCAGCGGCCCGGGACAGTTAAAAGAGACCCAGTACTTC. The encoded protein is CASGPGQLKETQYF.

The V call is TRBV11-1, the J call TRBJ2-5, with D possibly being TRBD1 (6 bases). The CDR3 spans 14 residues. Per the germline V gene, CDR1 is SGHAT and CDR2 is FQDESV (reference sequence). The V and J ends lost 2 bases and 4 bases respectively, with 11 bases between them. CDR3 coding DNA: TGTGCCAGCAGCTTATTCAGGGGTACAGAGACCCAGTACTTC. This gives the protein CASSLFRGTETQYF.

To note about this clone: Different DNA sequences within this sample yield the same CDR3. The chain combines TRBV20-1 with TRBJ2-3, with D hard to call. The V and J ends lost 2 bases and 0 bases respectively, with 0 bases between them. CDR1 DFQATT and CDR2 SNEGSKA come from the germline V gene (reference sequence). The CDR3 runs 11 residues. Written as DNA, the CDR3 is TGCAGTGCTAGAAGCACAGATACGCAGTATTTT. Protein sequence: CSARSTDTQYF.

This rearrangement joins TRBV5-1 to TRBJ2-2; a weak D match, TRBD1 (6 bases). Trimming pared 3 bases from V and 3 bases from J, leaving 9 bases between. The CDR3 is made up of 14 amino acids. Germline V gene lookup returns CDR1 SGHRS and CDR2 YFSETQ. CDR3 sequence reads: CASSSGAYTGELFF. The CDR3 DNA reads as TGCGCCAGCAGCTCAGGGGCGTACACCGGGGAGCTGTTTTTT.

This chain connects TRBV11-2 to TRBJ1-1; 8 bases map to TRBD1. Trimming at V came to 5 bases and at J to 4 bases, leaving 9 bases not matched to a gene. Germline CDR1 SGHAT, CDR2 FQNNGV. The CDR3 sequence is 15 residues long. CDR3 protein: CASSPQGASGTEAFF. The CDR3 DNA follows: TGTGCCAGCAGCCCCCAGGGGGCCTCGGGCACTGAAGCTTTCTTT.

The genes are TRBV5-4 and TRBJ1-2; TRBD1 aligns across 8 bases. The CDR3 sequence is 13 residues long. Germline values: CDR1 SGHNT, CDR2 YYREEE (reference sequence). V lost 4 bases to trimming and J lost 8 bases; unmatched junction nucleotides: 7. The CDR3: CASSRGQGEGYTF. As DNA, the CDR3 is TGTGCCAGCAGCCGTGGACAGGGTGAGGGCTACACCTTC. The full variable domain, in which reference TRBV5-4 and TRBJ1-2 provide the parts outside the CDR3, is ETGVTQSPTHLIKTRGQQVTLRCSSQSGHNTVSWYQQALGQGPQFIFQYYREEENGRGNFPPRFSGLQFPNYSSELNVNALELDDSALYLCASSRGQGEGYTFGSGTRLTVV.

This chain joins TRBV7-2 and TRBJ2-5; 9 bases align to TRBD2. In germline, CDR1 is SGHTA, CDR2 FQGNSA. The CDR3 is 16 amino acids. The V and J ends lost 1 base and 3 bases, in that order; junction bases with no gene match: 6. The CDR3 sequence is CASSLVGAGGKETQYF. Here the CDR3 DNA reads TGTGCCAGCAGCTTAGTCGGGGCGGGAGGGAAAGAGACCCAGTACTTC.

This clone has just a few counts. One end of the junction is discordant with germline, which a read error may explain. In the same sample, other DNA sequences code for this CDR3. The V call is TRBV28, the J call TRBJ2-2; D not certain. This CDR3 contains 12 residues. Germline CDR1 is MDHEN and CDR2 is SYDVKM. CDR3 sequence (DNA): TGTGCCAGTAGTTTGACGACCGGGGAGCTGTTTTTT. Its protein is CASSLTTGELFF. Combining the CDR3 with reference TRBV28 and TRBJ2-2 gives the whole variable domain DVKVTQSSRYLVKRTGEKVFLECVQDMDHENMFWYRQDPGLGLRLIYFSYDVKMKEKGDIPEGYSVSREKKERFSLILESASTNQTSMYLCASSLTTGELFFGEGSRLTVL.

V usage is TRBV7-3 and J usage is TRBJ2-5; TRBD2 matches at 14 bases. J gave up 12 bases and V 5 bases, and 8 bases lay outside the gene matches. The CDR3 runs 14 residues. CDR1 SGHTA and CDR2 FQGTGA come from the germline V gene. CDR3: CASSQRGLAGEKYF. CDR3 DNA: TGTGCCAGCAGCCAGCGGGGACTAGCGGGGGAGAAGTACTTC.

This clone came up once. The chain couples TRBV9 to TRBJ2-3; the D gene is possibly TRBD1 (5 bases). The CDR3 sequence is 17 residues long. Per the germline V gene, CDR1 is SGDLS and CDR2 is YYNGEE. Trimming shortened V by 0 bases and J by 6 bases, and 20 bases separated the two germline ends. The CDR3 DNA is TGTGCCAGCAGCGTAGAACGGTGGGGCCCGCCGTCGGATACGCAGTATTTT. It specifies CASSVERWGPPSDTQYF.

The rearrangement uses TRBV19 and TRBJ1-1, with TRBD1 matching over 11 bases. Germline CDR1 is LNHDA and CDR2 is SQIVND (reference sequence). This CDR3 region has 15 residues. V was clipped by 6 bases and J by 4 bases; unmatched bases: 7. CDR3 bases: TGTGCCAGTAGCACCGGAGGGACAGGGGGCACTGAAGCTTTCTTT. Amino acid sequence: CASSTGGTGGTEAFF.

This chain joins TRBV4-2 and TRBJ2-1, with 7 bases that match TRBD2. Germline V lookup: CDR1 LGHNA, CDR2 YNFKEQ. The CDR3 totals 17 residues. Unmatched junction bases numbered 13, after V lost 1 base and J lost 7 bases. CDR3 amino acids: CASSQASSGPLRNEQFF. The CDR3, as DNA: TGTGCCAGCAGCCAAGCGTCTAGCGGACCTCTGAGGAATGAGCAGTTCTTC.

V is TRBV28 and J is TRBJ2-2; TRBD1 agrees at 9 bases. The germline gives CDR1 MDHEN, CDR2 SYDVKM. The V gene end was trimmed by 6 bases and the J gene end by 7 bases; junction bases not matched to a gene: 15. CDR3 length: 17 residues. The chain's CDR3 is CASRNLSGTGRNGELFF. CDR3 sequence (DNA): TGTGCCAGCAGAAACTTATCCGGGACAGGGCGGAACGGGGAGCTGTTTTTT.

This sequence joins TRBV5-1 and TRBJ2-1; 10 bases are shared with TRBD2. CDR1 is SGHRS, CDR2 YFSETQ, per germline. With 4 bases clipped from V and 7 bases from J, the junction kept 8 bases outside the gene matches. The CDR3 runs to 15 residues. The CDR3 is CASSIALAGANEQFF. The CDR3 bases are TGCGCCAGCAGCATCGCCCTAGCGGGAGCAAATGAGCAGTTCTTC.

The chain joins TRBV4-3 to TRBJ2-1; 14 nucleotides align to TRBD2. With 2 bases clipped from V and 7 bases from J, the junction kept 19 bases outside the gene matches. Germline V gene lookup returns CDR1 LGHNA and CDR2 YSLEER. The CDR3 totals 21 residues. The CDR3 protein is CASSQFSKGTSGSGLKNEQFF. CDR3 nucleotide sequence: TGCGCCAGCAGCCAATTTAGTAAAGGGACTAGCGGGAGTGGGTTAAAGAATGAGCAGTTCTTC.

The chain has TRBV7-2 and TRBJ1-2, with a possible D match to TRBD1 (6 bases). CDR1 is SGHTA, CDR2 FQGNSA, per germline. V was clipped by 6 bases and J by 8 bases, with 10 bases between them. The CDR3 extends over 11 amino acids. CDR3 region: CASRQGGGYTF. The CDR3 DNA reads as TGTGCCAGCAGACAGGGAGGCGGCTACACCTTC.

CDR3 bases: TGTGCCAGCAGCTTAGTAGGGGCGCGATCCTATAATTCACCCCTCCACTTT. Translating it yields CASSLVGARSYNSPLHF. The chain joins TRBV7-9 to TRBJ1-6; maybe TRBD1 (5 bases). The germline V gene encodes CDR1 SEHNR and CDR2 FQNEAQ (reference sequence). The CDR3 has 17 amino acids. V shed 1 base and J shed 1 base, with 11 bases lying between them.

Points on this clone: The sample carries other DNA sequences with the same CDR3. The V and J genes are TRBV29-1 and TRBJ1-1; D gene unclear. The V end lost 2 bases, the J end lost 5 bases, and 12 bases lay between the germline ends. Per germline, CDR1 SQVTM and CDR2 ANQGSEA. The CDR3 has 13 amino acids. The CDR3, as DNA: TGCAGCGTTGAATCCCTCGGAGGGACTGAAGCTTTCTTT. Encoded protein: CSVESLGGTEAFF.